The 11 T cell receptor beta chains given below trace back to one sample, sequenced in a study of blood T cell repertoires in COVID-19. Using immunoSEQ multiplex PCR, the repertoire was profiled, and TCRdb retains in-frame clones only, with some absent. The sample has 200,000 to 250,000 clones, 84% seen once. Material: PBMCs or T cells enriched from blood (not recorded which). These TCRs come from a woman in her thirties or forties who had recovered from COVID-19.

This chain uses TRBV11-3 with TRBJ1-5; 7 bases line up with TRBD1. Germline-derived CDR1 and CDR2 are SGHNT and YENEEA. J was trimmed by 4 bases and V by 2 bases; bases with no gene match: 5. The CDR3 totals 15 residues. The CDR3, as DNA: TGTGCCAGCAGCTTAAACAAGACAGGGAATCAGCCCCAGCATTTT. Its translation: CASSLNKTGNQPQHF.

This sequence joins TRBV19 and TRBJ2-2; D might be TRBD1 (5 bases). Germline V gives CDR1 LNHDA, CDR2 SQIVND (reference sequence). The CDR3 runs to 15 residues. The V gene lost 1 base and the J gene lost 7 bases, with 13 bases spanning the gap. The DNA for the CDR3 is TGTGCCAGTAGTATAGGGCCAGGGCGACACGGGGAGCTGTTTTTT. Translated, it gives CASSIGPGRHGELFF. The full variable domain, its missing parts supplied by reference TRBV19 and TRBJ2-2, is DGGITQSPKYLFRKEGQNVTLSCEQNLNHDAMYWYRQDPGQGLRLIYYSQIVNDFQKGDIAEGYSVSREKKESFPLTVTSAQKNPTAFYLCASSIGPGRHGELFFGEGSRLTVL.

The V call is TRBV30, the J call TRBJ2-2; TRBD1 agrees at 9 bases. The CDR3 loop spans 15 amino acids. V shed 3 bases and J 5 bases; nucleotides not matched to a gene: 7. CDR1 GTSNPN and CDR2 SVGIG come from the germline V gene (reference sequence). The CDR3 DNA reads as TGTGCCTGGAGGATCCGGGACAGGGAAACCGGGGAGCTGTTTTTT. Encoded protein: CAWRIRDRETGELFF.

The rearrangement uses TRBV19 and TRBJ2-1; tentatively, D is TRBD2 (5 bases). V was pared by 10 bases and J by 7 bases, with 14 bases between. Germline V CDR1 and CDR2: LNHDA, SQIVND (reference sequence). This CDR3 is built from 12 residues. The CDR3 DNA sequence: TGTGCCACCTATAGCGTGTGGAATGAGCAGTTCTTC. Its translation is CATYSVWNEQFF.

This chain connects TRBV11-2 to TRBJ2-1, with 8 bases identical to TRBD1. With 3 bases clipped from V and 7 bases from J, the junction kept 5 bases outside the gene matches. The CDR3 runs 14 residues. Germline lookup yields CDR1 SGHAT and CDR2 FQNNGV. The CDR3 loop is CASSLGYRGNEQFF. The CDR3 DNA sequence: TGTGCCAGCAGCTTGGGGTACAGGGGGAATGAGCAGTTCTTC. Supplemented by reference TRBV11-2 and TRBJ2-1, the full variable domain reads EAGVAQSPRYKIIEKRQSVAFWCNPISGHATLYWYQQILGQGPKLLIQFQNNGVVDDSQLPKDRFSAERLKGVDSTLKIQPAKLEDSAVYLCASSLGYRGNEQFFGPGTRLTVL.

CDR3 sequence: CASSRGEGRFGTGELFF. Written as DNA, the CDR3 is TGTGCCAGTAGTCGGGGGGAGGGCCGCTTTGGAACCGGGGAGCTGTTTTTT. This rearrangement joins TRBV19 to TRBJ2-2; 7 bases are shared with TRBD2. Per germline, CDR1 LNHDA and CDR2 SQIVND (reference sequence). This CDR3 region has 17 residues. Losses at the gene ends were 5 bases for V and 5 bases for J; bases not matched to a gene: 14.

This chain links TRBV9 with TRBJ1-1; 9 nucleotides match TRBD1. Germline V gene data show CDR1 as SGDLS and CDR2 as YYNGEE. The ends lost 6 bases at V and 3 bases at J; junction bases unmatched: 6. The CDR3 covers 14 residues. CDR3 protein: CASTPGQGYTEAFF. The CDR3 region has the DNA TGTGCCAGCACCCCGGGACAGGGATACACTGAAGCTTTCTTT.

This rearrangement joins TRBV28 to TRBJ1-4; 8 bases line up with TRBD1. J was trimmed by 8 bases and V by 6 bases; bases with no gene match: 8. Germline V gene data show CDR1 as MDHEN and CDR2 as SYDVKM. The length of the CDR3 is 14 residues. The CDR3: CASSPGQGGEKLFF. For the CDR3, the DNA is TGTGCCAGCAGCCCCGGACAGGGCGGGGAAAAACTGTTTTTT.

CDR3: CSVGGDYGNTIYF. The CDR3 DNA reads as TGCAGCGTCGGGGGGGATTATGGAAACACCATATATTTT. The V and J genes are TRBV29-1 and TRBJ1-3, with D maybe TRBD1 (5 bases). Germline assignment: CDR1 SQVTM and CDR2 ANQGSEA. The CDR3 has 13 amino acids. V was trimmed by 6 bases and J by 3 bases, leaving 12 bases between them.

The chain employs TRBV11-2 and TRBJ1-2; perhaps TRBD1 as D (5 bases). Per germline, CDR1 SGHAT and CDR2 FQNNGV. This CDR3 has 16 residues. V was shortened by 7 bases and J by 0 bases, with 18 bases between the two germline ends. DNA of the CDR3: TGTGCCAGCAACTCCTTTATTACAGGAGCTAACTATGGCTACACCTTC. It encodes CASNSFITGANYGYTF.

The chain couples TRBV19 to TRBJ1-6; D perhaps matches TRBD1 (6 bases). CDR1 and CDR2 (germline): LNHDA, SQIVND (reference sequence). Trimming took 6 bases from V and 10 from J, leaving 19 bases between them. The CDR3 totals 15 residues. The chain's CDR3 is CASSATGQGKSPLHF. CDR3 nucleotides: TGTGCCAGTAGCGCCACAGGGCAGGGAAAGTCACCCCTCCACTTT.